These T cell receptor beta chains were read from a single sample in a study. Each CDR3 protein is one row after TCRdb ran MiXCR on the 5' RACE reads. The sample holds about 8,200 distinct CDR3 sequences, approximately 67% seen once. Sequenced material: tumor-infiltrating naive CD4+ T cells sorted from the breast tumor. The receptors were sampled from a female donor with breast cancer. The CDR3 runs from the conserved cysteine through the conserved F or W. A D gene is named only where the DNA matches it firmly. Size values are once, few and many counts, or a class for expanded clones, and some rows have none.

V,size,J,D,CDR3,DNA
TRBV6-5,large,TRBJ1-2,NA,CASRSPGHYGYTF,TGTGCCAGCAGGTCACCGGGGCACTATGGCTACACCTTC
TRBV15,NA,TRBJ2-3,NA,CATSRGVSNTDTRYF,TGTGCCACCAGCAGAGGGGTATCTAACACAGATACGCGGTATTTT
TRBV12-3/TRBV12-4,NA,TRBJ2-7,NA,CASSLNSHYEQYF,TGTGCCAGCAGTTTGAATTCCCACTACGAGCAGTACTTC
TRBV29-1,NA,TRBJ2-1,NA,CSENPVGNEQFF,TGCAGCGAAAACCCCGTTGGCAATGAGCAGTTCTTC
TRBV5-6,NA,TRBJ1-2,TRBD1,CASSEQGTPLGNYGYTF,TGTGCCAGCAGCGAACAGGGGACCCCTTTGGGGAACTATGGCTACACCTTC
TRBV11-2,NA,TRBJ2-7,TRBD1,CASSLDPGGYEQYF,TGTGCCAGCAGCTTAGATCCAGGGGGTTACGAGCAGTACTTC
TRBV6-1,few,TRBJ2-1,TRBD2,CASSRAGGPGNEQFF,TGTGCCAGCAGTAGAGCGGGGGGGCCTGGGAATGAGCAGTTCTTC
TRBV7-2,NA,TRBJ2-1,NA,CASSLFEGNEQFF,TGTGCCAGCAGCTTATTCGAGGGGAATGAGCAGTTCTTC
TRBV4-2,few,TRBJ2-1,NA,CASSQDHGRGEQFF,TGTGCCAGCAGCCAAGATCACGGCAGGGGTGAGCAGTTCTTC
TRBV7-6,NA,TRBJ2-5,NA,CASSPNLGGSQETQYF,TGTGCCAGCAGCCCTAACCTAGGAGGGTCCCAAGAGACCCAGTACTTC
TRBV2,NA,TRBJ1-4,NA,CASSADRAPKEKLFF,TGTGCCAGCAGTGCCGACCGGGCCCCGAAGGAAAAACTGTTTTTT
TRBV12-3/TRBV12-4,NA,TRBJ2-1,NA,CASSRNDNEQFF,TGTGCCAGCAGCCGGAACGACAATGAGCAGTTCTTC
TRBV11-3,NA,TRBJ1-1,NA,CASRSTDGRAEAFF,TGTGCCAGCAGATCGACCGACGGGAGGGCTGAAGCTTTCTTT
TRBV4-2,large,TRBJ1-1,TRBD1,CASSQEGQGTNTEAFF,TGTGCCAGCAGCCAAGAGGGACAGGGAACGAACACTGAAGCTTTCTTT
TRBV5-1,NA,TRBJ1-5,TRBD1,CASSLGQGAQPQHF,TGCGCCAGCAGCTTGGGACAGGGGGCGCAGCCCCAGCATTTT
TRBV5-5,once,TRBJ2-7,TRBD1,CASSPGTAIYEQYF,TGTGCCAGCAGCCCCGGGACAGCCATCTACGAGCAGTACTTC
TRBV9,NA,TRBJ2-7,TRBD2,CASSPGGGRDHEQYF,TGTGCCAGCAGCCCCGGGGGGGGGCGCGACCACGAGCAGTACTTC
TRBV7-2,NA,TRBJ1-2,NA,CASSSVPQGFGYTF,TGTGCCAGCAGCTCTGTTCCTCAGGGTTTTGGCTACACCTTC
TRBV7-7,NA,TRBJ2-5,TRBD2,CASSLAGGSQETQYF,TGTGCTAGCAGCTTAGCGGGTGGATCACAAGAGACCCAGTACTTC
TRBV13,NA,TRBJ2-1,NA,CASSLSAGSYNEQFF,TGTGCCAGCAGCTTAAGTGCCGGCTCCTACAATGAGCAGTTCTTC
TRBV7-8,NA,TRBJ2-5,NA,CASTLSSVRETQYF,TGTGCCAGCACCTTATCGAGCGTGAGGGAGACCCAGTACTTC
TRBV7-2,NA,TRBJ2-5,NA,CASSLDWVSLVTQYF,TGTGCCAGCAGCTTGGACTGGGTTTCTCTGGTGACCCAGTACTTC
TRBV29-1,once,TRBJ1-1,NA,CSVGPMNTEAFF,TGCAGCGTCGGGCCGATGAACACTGAAGCTTTCTTT
TRBV10-3,NA,TRBJ2-2,TRBD1,CAISPGQENTGELFF,TGTGCCATCAGTCCAGGACAGGAGAACACTGGGGAGCTGTTTTTT
TRBV20-1,once,TRBJ2-1,NA,CSARDPGLGIYNEQFF,TGCAGTGCTAGAGATCCTGGGTTAGGGATCTACAATGAGCAGTTCTTC
TRBV5-1,once,TRBJ1-1,NA,CASSRTLEGAEAFF,TGCGCCAGCAGCCGGACACTAGAAGGGGCTGAAGCTTTCTTT
TRBV20-1,NA,TRBJ1-1,NA,CSAEPAADTEAFF,TGCAGTGCCGAGCCGGCTGCGGACACTGAAGCTTTCTTT
TRBV7-9,NA,TRBJ1-3,NA,CASSLQQGAGNTIYF,TGTGCCAGCAGCTTACAACAGGGTGCTGGAAACACCATATATTTT
TRBV7-2,NA,TRBJ2-5,NA,CASSLSETQYF,TGTGCCAGCAGCTTATCAGAGACCCAGTACTTC
TRBV20-1,NA,TRBJ1-1,NA,CSARTQGISATEAFF,TGCAGTGCTAGAACCCAGGGAATATCGGCCACTGAAGCTTTCTTT
TRBV4-1,few,TRBJ1-1,TRBD1,CASSQVPGQVQAFF,TGCGCCAGCAGCCAAGTCCCGGGACAGGTTCAAGCTTTCTTT
TRBV5-1,NA,TRBJ2-3,NA,CASSLEGLSSTDTQYF,TGCGCCAGCAGCTTGGAGGGCCTCTCTAGCACAGATACGCAGTATTTT
TRBV20-1,NA,TRBJ1-1,TRBD1,CSAANPGTGMNTEAFF,TGCAGTGCTGCTAATCCAGGGACAGGCATGAACACTGAAGCTTTCTTT
TRBV7-2,NA,TRBJ1-5,NA,CASSPWVGASQPQHF,TGTGCCAGCAGTCCCTGGGTGGGGGCTTCTCAGCCCCAGCATTTT
TRBV7-3,NA,TRBJ2-1,NA,CASSLWGGMAANEQFF,TGTGCCAGCAGCTTATGGGGCGGAATGGCGGCTAATGAGCAGTTCTTC
TRBV2,NA,TRBJ1-1,NA,CASSQQGQATEAFF,TGTGCCAGCAGCCAACAGGGCCAGGCCACTGAAGCTTTCTTT